The 24 T cell receptor beta chains below come from one sample, sequenced in a study of blood T cell repertoires in COVID-19. Sequencing used immunoSEQ multiplex PCR; TCRdb keeps in-frame clones, though not all of them. The sample includes fewer than 50,000 clones, 79% of them seen just once. The sample consisted of peripheral blood. The receptor source for this set is a man between 65 and 85 years old with acute or convalescent COVID-19.

The rearrangement links TRBV19 to TRBJ2-2, with 14 bases that match TRBD2. Trimming removed 8 bases from V and 5 bases from J; junction bases left unmatched: 7. This CDR3 comprises 16 residues. From germline, CDR1 is LNHDA and CDR2 SQIVND (reference sequence). The CDR3 coding sequence is TGTGCCAGTCGATACGGACTAGCGGGGGGAACCGGGGAGCTGTTTTTT. It is translated as CASRYGLAGGTGELFF.

The chain is built from TRBV5-8 and TRBJ1-2, with D maybe TRBD1 (6 bases). V lost 0 bases, J lost 13 bases, and 19 bases lay in between. This CDR3 is built from 14 residues. Germline values: CDR1 SGHTS, CDR2 YDEGEE. The CDR3, as DNA: TGTGCCAGCAGCTTGGGGGGCCGCCCAGGGGCTGGCACCTTC. As protein: CASSLGGRPGAGTF.

This chain uses TRBV5-4 with TRBJ2-7; TRBD1 agrees at 8 bases. The CDR3 is made up of 17 amino acids. V lost 3 bases, J lost 5 bases, and 16 bases stayed unmatched. Germline assignment: CDR1 SGHNT and CDR2 YYREEE (reference sequence). The CDR3 reads CASSSWQGATGGNEQYF. In DNA, the CDR3 is TGTGCCAGCAGCTCGTGGCAGGGGGCGACGGGCGGGAACGAGCAGTACTTC. Full variable domain (missing parts from reference TRBV5-4 and TRBJ2-7): ETGVTQSPTHLIKTRGQQVTLRCSSQSGHNTVSWYQQALGQGPQFIFQYYREEENGRGNFPPRFSGLQFPNYSSELNVNALELDDSALYLCASSSWQGATGGNEQYFGPGTRLTVT.

The chain joins TRBV19 to TRBJ1-1; tentatively, D is TRBD1 (6 bases). Trimming removed 8 bases from V and 7 bases from J, with 14 bases in between. Germline-derived CDR1 and CDR2 are LNHDA and SQIVND (reference sequence). This CDR3 is 12 amino acids long. Written as DNA, the CDR3 is TGTGCCAGTCTTAGGGGGACCCATGAAGCTTTCTTT. Translated, it gives CASLRGTHEAFF.

This clone was detected ten times or more. The V gene is TRBV5-6, the J gene TRBJ2-7; D is unclear. The V gene's germline CDR1 is SGHDT and CDR2 YYEEEE. This CDR3 is built from 12 residues. Trimming took off 1 base at V and 2 bases at J, with 4 bases between the two ends. The CDR3 here is CASSLLTYEQYF. The DNA of the CDR3 is TGTGCCAGCAGCTTGTTAACCTACGAGCAGTACTTC.

Within the sample, this clone is medium-sized (0.01 to 0.1%). The chain uses TRBV7-9 and TRBJ1-1; the match to TRBD1 covers 10 bases. CDR1 and CDR2 from the germline V gene are SEHNR and FQNEAQ (reference sequence). This CDR3 region has 14 residues. The V segment lost 7 bases and the J segment 7 bases; nucleotides outside the gene matches: 9. The CDR3 reads CASILGQGGIEAFF. CDR3 DNA: TGTGCCAGCATTCTAGGACAGGGGGGAATTGAAGCTTTCTTT.

This chain joins TRBV27 and TRBJ2-2; D ambiguous. CDR3 length: 13 amino acids. Trimming took 8 bases from V and 0 from J, leaving 7 bases between them. The germline V gene has CDR1 MNHEY and CDR2 SMNVEV (reference sequence). CDR3 sequence: CASLEANTGELFF. The CDR3 nucleotides are TGTGCCAGCCTTGAGGCGAACACCGGGGAGCTGTTTTTT.

V is TRBV28 and J is TRBJ2-7; perhaps TRBD1 as D (6 bases). Germline V lookup: CDR1 MDHEN, CDR2 SYDVKM. The length of the CDR3 is 14 residues. V dropped 6 bases and J dropped 6 bases, with 18 bases sitting between them. CDR3 coding DNA: TGTGCCAGCAGCTCTACTGTAAGGGGGTCCGAGCAGTACTTC. This translates into CASSSTVRGSEQYF.

The CDR3 sequence: CASSPHGEGPKSYEQYF. The CDR3 DNA is TGTGCCAGCAGTCCTCACGGGGAGGGTCCTAAGTCCTACGAGCAGTACTTC. V gene TRBV6-6 combines with J gene TRBJ2-7; TRBD2 agrees at 7 bases. J gave up 1 base and V 5 bases, and 14 bases lay outside the gene matches. The CDR3 loop spans 17 amino acids. Germline V gene sequence: CDR1 MNHNY, CDR2 SVGAGI (reference sequence).

The chain joins TRBV29-1 to TRBJ2-1; no firm D call. CDR1 is SQVTM, CDR2 ANQGSEA, per germline. The CDR3 is 11 amino acids. CDR3 protein: CSTEYGNEQFF. The CDR3 region has the DNA TGCAGTACTGAATACGGCAATGAGCAGTTCTTC.

The chain has TRBV5-1 and TRBJ1-3; TRBD1 might be the D (5 bases). Germline assignment: CDR1 SGHRS and CDR2 YFSETQ. The V and J ends lost 4 bases and 0 bases respectively, with 14 bases between them. CDR3 size: 16 residues. CDR3 bases: TGCGCCAGCAGCCCGGGAGGGGCTAGCTCTGGAAACACCATATATTTT. This encodes CASSPGGASSGNTIYF.

The table lists this clone with a few counts. The chain recombines TRBV10-3 with TRBJ1-5, with D possibly TRBD1 on 6 matching bases. From germline, CDR1 is ENHRY and CDR2 SYGVKD. The CDR3 is 14 residues long. Trimming removed 4 bases at V and 2 bases at J, with 9 bases between. The CDR3 DNA reads TGTGCCATCAGTGCACAGGGCGGCAATCAGCCCCAGCATTTT. It codes for CAISAQGGNQPQHF.

V and J are TRBV5-1 and TRBJ2-3, with TRBD1 matching 7 bases. With 7 bases clipped from V and 2 bases from J, the junction kept 7 bases outside the gene matches. This CDR3 contains 14 residues. Germline CDR1 is SGHRS and CDR2 is YFSETQ. CDR3 coding DNA: TGCGCCAGCCTACAGGGGCCCCCCACAGATACGCAGTATTTT. Its protein product is CASLQGPPTDTQYF.

J is TRBJ2-5 and V is TRBV5-1; D remains ambiguous. This CDR3 spans 14 amino acids. Germline V lookup: CDR1 SGHRS, CDR2 YFSETQ. V dropped 4 bases and J dropped 0 bases, with 10 bases sitting between them. The DNA of the CDR3 is TGCGCCAGCAGCACCTCAGGTAACCAAGAGACCCAGTACTTC. Residues: CASSTSGNQETQYF.

This chain joins TRBV27 and TRBJ1-1; 8 bases agree with TRBD1. Germline V lookup: CDR1 MNHEY, CDR2 SMNVEV (reference sequence). The CDR3 consists of 14 residues. The J segment lost 6 bases and the V segment lost 5 bases, leaving 8 bases of the junction unmatched. The CDR3 protein is CASSPYQGAAEAFF. In DNA form, the CDR3 reads TGTGCCAGCAGTCCGTATCAGGGGGCCGCTGAAGCTTTCTTT.

The CDR3 bases are TGTGCCAGCAGCTTGTCCGGCCCGGGGCGTGGCGGGAGCATTAATGAGCAGTTCTTC. Translation gives CASSLSGPGRGGSINEQFF. This chain links TRBV5-6 with TRBJ2-1; 7 bases match TRBD2. The germline V gene has CDR1 SGHDT and CDR2 YYEEEE. The junction had 20 bases not matched to a gene; V was cut back by 1 base and J by 7 bases. The CDR3 length is 19 residues.

V gene TRBV5-4 combines with J gene TRBJ1-1; possibly TRBD1 for D (5 bases). The CDR3 spans 12 residues. Germline CDR1 SGHNT, CDR2 YYREEE (reference sequence). V was pared by 3 bases and J by 11 bases, with 14 bases between. The CDR3, as DNA: TGTGCCAGCAGCTATCAGGGCGGTCGGGCTTTCTTT. Amino acids: CASSYQGGRAFF.

This sequence joins TRBV27 and TRBJ1-3, with 8 bases that match TRBD1. The germline CDR1 and CDR2 sequences are MNHEY and SMNVEV (reference sequence). The CDR3 totals 17 residues. With 4 bases clipped from V and 3 bases from J, the junction kept 11 bases outside the gene matches. The DNA for the CDR3 is TGTGCCAGCAGTTCTACAAAATCAGGGGGCTTTGGAAACACCATATATTTT. It translates to CASSSTKSGGFGNTIYF.

The rearrangement joins TRBV5-4 to TRBJ2-5; tentative D call: TRBD1 (7 bases). V dropped 4 bases and J dropped 4 bases, with 17 bases sitting between them. The germline V gene encodes CDR1 SGHNT and CDR2 YYREEE (reference sequence). The CDR3 consists of 15 residues. CDR3 region: CASSPAPQGGETQYF. The CDR3 nucleotides are TGTGCCAGCAGCCCTGCCCCCCAGGGGGGAGAGACCCAGTACTTC.

This clone was recorded a few times. The J gene is TRBJ1-6, the V gene TRBV2, with 11 bases that match TRBD1. Trimming at V came to 6 bases and at J to 13 bases, leaving 2 bases not matched to a gene. The germline CDR1 and CDR2 sequences are SNHLY and FYNNEI. The CDR3 consists of 12 residues. CDR3 residues: CASRGDRGPLHF. CDR3 nucleotides: TGTGCCAGCAGGGGGGACAGGGGGCCCCTCCACTTT.

This clone appeared a few times. The chain is built from TRBV3-1 (or the pseudogene TRBV3-2) and TRBJ2-1; D unresolved. Trimming took 4 bases from V and 7 from J, leaving 11 bases between them. Germline V gene sequence: CDR1 LGHDT, CDR2 YNNKEL (reference sequence). The CDR3 is 13 amino acids. The DNA of the CDR3 is TGTGCCAGCAGCCCCGAGCCCGTAAATGAGCAGTTCTTC. Its protein is CASSPEPVNEQFF.

This rearrangement joins TRBV5-1 to TRBJ2-1; TRBD1 matches at 9 bases. V shed 4 bases, J shed 6 bases, and the junction held 8 bases outside the gene matches. Germline assignment: CDR1 SGHRS and CDR2 YFSETQ. This CDR3 comprises 15 residues. CDR3 DNA sequence: TGCGCCAGCAGCCCGCCGGGACAGGGAATCAATGAGCAGTTCTTC. This gives the protein CASSPPGQGINEQFF.

J is TRBJ2-1 and V is TRBV24-1; 8 bases fit TRBD2. Germline V CDR1 and CDR2: KGHDR, SFDVKD. V was clipped by 3 bases and J by 7 bases; unmatched bases: 7. The CDR3 extends over 15 amino acids. The DNA for the CDR3 is TGTGCCACCAGTGATCCCGGGACTAGATCGAATGAGCAGTTCTTC. Translating it yields CATSDPGTRSNEQFF.

The rearrangement links TRBV11-2 to TRBJ2-3; TRBD1 agrees at 7 bases. Per germline, CDR1 SGHAT and CDR2 FQNNGV. Unmatched junction bases numbered 9, after V lost 5 bases and J lost 1 base. The CDR3 runs 16 residues. The CDR3 DNA reads TGTGCCAGCAGCCTCCAATCAGGACAGGGCACAGATACGCAGTATTTT. Translating gives CASSLQSGQGTDTQYF.